This T cell receptor beta chain was sequenced in a study of early T cells in non-severe SARS-CoV-2 infection. At the level of the study: Bulk RNA isolated from unsorted whole blood underwent sequencing; chains were not paired.

TCRdb processed the 5' RACE reads anew with MiXCR; each CDR3 protein has one entry. The sample includes more than 65,000 distinct CDR3 sequences, roughly 13% of them seen just once. Trimming left V 6 bases short and J 3 bases short, with 14 bases between. CDR1 and CDR2 (germline): SGHVS, FQNEAQ. The length of the CDR3 is 14 residues. The chain uses TRBV7-8 and TRBJ1-1; D not certain. The sequenced sample consisted of whole blood. This receptor was obtained from an adult who was a healthcare worker with PCR-confirmed SARS-CoV-2 infection or an uninfected control (not recorded which). The CDR3 DNA sequence: TGTGCCAGCAGACCCGTGACCAGAGACACTGAAGCTTTCTTT. It encodes CASRPVTRDTEAFF.